This T cell receptor (beta chain) is from a study of vaccination and CD4 T cells after COVID-19. Study context: Two of the convalescents were Hispanic, and convalescents were six males and four females. Cultures that served as controls received a CEFX pool, an HIV-1 Nef pool, or no peptide.

Indicated treatment: approximately 9-day PBMC culture with coronavirus spike peptide pools or control peptides (ViraFEST assay). CD4+ T cells that had been cultured provided DNA sequenced with the Oncomine TCR Beta short-read assay. Researchers extracted genomic DNA from CD4+ T cells that had been cultured. TCRdb re-analysed the PCR reads in MiXCR, keeping a single row per CDR3 protein. The data show around 10,000 distinct CDR3 sequences, about two thirds seen once. With regard to this clonotype: What it recognizes is unknown.

Findings of the study overall: Going from approximately 21 to 40, median SARS-CoV-2-reactive clonotypes did not rise significantly.

Germline V gene sequence: CDR1 WNHNN, CDR2 SYGVQD (reference sequence). The CDR3 runs 12 residues. Trimming cost V 6 bases and J 11 bases, with 16 bases left between them. The TCR was taken from a human donor who had recovered from COVID-19. The sequencing sample was made of CD4+ T cells from blood, cultured in vitro. The chain carries TRBV10-1 and TRBJ1-1, with D uncertain. As DNA, the CDR3 is TGCGCCAGCAGCGACCTCATGGAACGGGCTTTCTTT. Its protein product is CASSDLMERAFF.